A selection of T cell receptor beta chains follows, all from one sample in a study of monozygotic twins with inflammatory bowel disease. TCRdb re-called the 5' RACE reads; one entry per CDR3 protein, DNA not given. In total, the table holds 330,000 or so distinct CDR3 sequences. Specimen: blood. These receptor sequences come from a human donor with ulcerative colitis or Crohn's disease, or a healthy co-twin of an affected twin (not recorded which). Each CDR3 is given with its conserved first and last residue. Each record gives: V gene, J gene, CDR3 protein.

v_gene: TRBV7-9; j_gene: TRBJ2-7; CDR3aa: CASSLEHSSYEQYF
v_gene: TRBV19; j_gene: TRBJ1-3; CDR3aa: CATQVGSGNTIYF
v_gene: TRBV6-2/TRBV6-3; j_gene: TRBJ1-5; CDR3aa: CASRTGGQPQHF
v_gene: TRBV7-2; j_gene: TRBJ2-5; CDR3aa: CASSRVGGKETQYF
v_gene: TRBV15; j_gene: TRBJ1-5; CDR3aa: CATSRAEGFQPSQPQHF
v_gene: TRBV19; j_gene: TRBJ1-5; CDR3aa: CASGQGNQPQHF
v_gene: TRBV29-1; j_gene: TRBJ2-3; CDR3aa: CSGLAGGPDTQYF
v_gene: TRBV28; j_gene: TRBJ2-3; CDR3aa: CASVVQGADTQYF
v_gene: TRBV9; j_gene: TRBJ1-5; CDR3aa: CASGQGPNQPQHF
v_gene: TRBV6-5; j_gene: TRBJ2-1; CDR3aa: CASSYVLSGGYNEQFF
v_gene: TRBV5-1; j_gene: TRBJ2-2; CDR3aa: CASSSNRESGELFF
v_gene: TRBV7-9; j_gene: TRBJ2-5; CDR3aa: CASSQDRGQVSETQYF
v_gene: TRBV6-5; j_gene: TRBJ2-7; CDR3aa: CASSYAGKGTSYEQYF
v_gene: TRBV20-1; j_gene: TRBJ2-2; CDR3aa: CSAKKQGIYTGELFF
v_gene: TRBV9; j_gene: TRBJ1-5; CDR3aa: CASSAGTLSNQPQHF
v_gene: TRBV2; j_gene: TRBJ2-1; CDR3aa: CASSTTSGRAGEQFF
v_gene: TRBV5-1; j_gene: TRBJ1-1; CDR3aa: CASSPRGGGGGGLTEAFF
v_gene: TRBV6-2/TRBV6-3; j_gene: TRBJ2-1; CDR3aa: CASMMRGSYNEQFF
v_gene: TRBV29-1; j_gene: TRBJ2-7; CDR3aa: CSVEEQQTYEQYF
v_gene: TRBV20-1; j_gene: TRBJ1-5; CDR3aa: CSARDRWAQPQHF
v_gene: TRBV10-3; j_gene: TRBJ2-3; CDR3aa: CAIRGGTDTQYF
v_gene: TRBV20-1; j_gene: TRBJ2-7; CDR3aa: CSVLRGSYEEQYF
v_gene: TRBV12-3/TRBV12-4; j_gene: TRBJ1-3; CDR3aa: CASSFSSGNTIYF
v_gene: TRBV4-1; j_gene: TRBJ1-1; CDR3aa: CASSQPGARTEAFF
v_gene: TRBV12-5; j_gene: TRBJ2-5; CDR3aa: CASGFWGEKETQYF
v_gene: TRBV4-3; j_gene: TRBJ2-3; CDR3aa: CASSQSLSDTQYF
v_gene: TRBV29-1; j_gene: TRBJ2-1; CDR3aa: CSEKASIDEQFF
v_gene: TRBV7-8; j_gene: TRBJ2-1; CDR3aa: CASSLGSPSYNEQFF
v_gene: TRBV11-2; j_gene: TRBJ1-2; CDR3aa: CASSSDSRNGYTF
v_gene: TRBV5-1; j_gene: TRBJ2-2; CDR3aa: CASRPTITGEAGELFF
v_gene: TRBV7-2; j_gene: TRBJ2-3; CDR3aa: CASSSRPGGTDTQYF
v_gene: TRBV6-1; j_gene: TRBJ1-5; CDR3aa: CASSSPRSVLGQPQHF
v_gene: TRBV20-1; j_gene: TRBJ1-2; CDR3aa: CSAPIGGFYGYTF
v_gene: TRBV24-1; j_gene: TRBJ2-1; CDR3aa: CATSRQGDPYNEQFF
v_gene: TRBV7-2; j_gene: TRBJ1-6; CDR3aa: CASSFKQGLDLLHF
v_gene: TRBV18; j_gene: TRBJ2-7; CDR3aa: CASSPARSSEQYF
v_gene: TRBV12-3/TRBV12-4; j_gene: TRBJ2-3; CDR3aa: CASSLGLGTDTQYF
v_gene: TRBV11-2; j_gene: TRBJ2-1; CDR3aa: CASTELAGVLYNEQFF
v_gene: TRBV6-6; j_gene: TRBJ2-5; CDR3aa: CASSYMETQYF
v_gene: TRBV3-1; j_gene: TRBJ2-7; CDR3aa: CASSQVGGTSYEQYF
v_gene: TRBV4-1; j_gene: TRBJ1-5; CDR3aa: CASSHRLTLNQPQHF
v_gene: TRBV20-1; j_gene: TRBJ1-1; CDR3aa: CSAGRQGPNTEAFF
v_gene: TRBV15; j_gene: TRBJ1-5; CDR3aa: CATSARDRRDQPQHF
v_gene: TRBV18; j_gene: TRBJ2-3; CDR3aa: CASSPRRTATDTQYF
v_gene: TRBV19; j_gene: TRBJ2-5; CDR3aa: CASRSGTSFETQYF
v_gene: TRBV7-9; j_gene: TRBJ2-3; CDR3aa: CASSQIGGSAADTQYF
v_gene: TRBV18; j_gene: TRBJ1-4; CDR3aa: CASSQGQQNEKLFF
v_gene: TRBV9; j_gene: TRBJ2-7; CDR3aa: CASSVSDPYYEQYF
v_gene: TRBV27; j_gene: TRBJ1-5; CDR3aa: CASSHRALWPQHF
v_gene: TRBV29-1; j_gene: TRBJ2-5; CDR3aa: CSLLEGQFEETQYF
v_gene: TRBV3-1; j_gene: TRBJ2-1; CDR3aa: CASSHSGSSYNEQFF